The 24 T cell receptor beta chains below were found in one sample sequenced in a study of Ad26.COV2.S vaccination and SARS-CoV-2 variants. Treatment described: over 15 received Ad26.COV2.S at low or high dose, single or two shots; 5 received placebo; per-sample allocation not given. Sampling happened 63 days after the first vaccine or placebo injection. This table comes from immunoSEQ multiplex PCR, and its TCRdb copy is limited to in-frame clones, with some not included. The table lists 350,000 to 550,000 clones, 89% of them singletons, with about 2.5% in the top ten. The sample here was peripheral blood, taken in a trial of Ad26.COV2.S vaccine versus placebo. Receptor source: a person between 18 and 65 years old who received the Ad26.COV2.S COVID-19 vaccine or a placebo.

V usage is TRBV6-5 and J usage is TRBJ1-5; D gene ambiguous. The CDR3 contains 15 residues. V was shortened by 5 bases and J by 0 bases, with 11 bases between the two germline ends. In germline, CDR1 is MNHEY, CDR2 SVGAGI. CDR3 loop: CASSRARNSNQPQHF. CDR3 bases: TGTGCCAGCAGTAGAGCAAGGAATAGCAATCAGCCCCAGCATTTT.

This chain connects TRBV6-1 to TRBJ2-5; D is ambiguous. Germline V CDR1 and CDR2: MNHNS, SASEGT. The CDR3 sequence is 15 residues long. Trimming left V 3 bases short and J 2 bases short, with 13 bases between. CDR3 sequence: CASSELIGGQETQYF. The DNA of the CDR3 is TGTGCCAGCAGTGAGTTGATAGGTGGGCAAGAGACCCAGTACTTC.

The chain carries TRBV18 and TRBJ2-3; 9 bases match TRBD1. Per germline, CDR1 KGHSH and CDR2 LQKENI. The CDR3 consists of 15 residues. V was clipped by 6 bases and J by 3 bases; unmatched bases: 7. The CDR3 spells CASSSQGAQTDTQYF. DNA of the CDR3: TGTGCCAGCTCCTCACAGGGGGCGCAGACAGATACGCAGTATTTT. The variable domain in full, completed from reference TRBV18 and TRBJ2-3, reads NAGVMQNPRHLVRRRGQEARLRCSPMKGHSHVYWYRQLPEEGLKFMVYLQKENIIDESGMPKERFSAEFPKEGPSILRIQQVVRGDSAAYFCASSSQGAQTDTQYFGPGTRLTVL.

The V call is TRBV5-5, the J call TRBJ2-5; possibly TRBD1 for D (5 bases). Trimming took off 3 bases at V and 1 base at J, with 10 bases between the two ends. In germline, CDR1 is SGHKS, CDR2 YYEKEE (reference sequence). This CDR3 comprises 14 residues. CDR3 in DNA: TGTGCCAGCAGCTACACCCAGGGCCAAGAGACCCAGTACTTC. It encodes CASSYTQGQETQYF.

This sequence joins TRBV18 and TRBJ2-5; D is perhaps TRBD1 or TRBD2 (5 bases each). Looked up from germline, CDR1 is KGHSH and CDR2 is LQKENI. The length of the CDR3 is 17 residues. With 3 bases removed from V and 5 bases from J, the gap between germline ends came to 22 bases. CDR3 residues: CASSPRLNGDRSETQYF. The DNA for the CDR3 is TGTGCCAGCTCACCCCGCCTAAATGGGGACCGTAGTGAGACCCAGTACTTC.

This sequence joins TRBV7-2 and TRBJ2-4; D unclear. Trimming took off 6 bases at V and 0 bases at J, with 18 bases between the two ends. Germline-derived CDR1 and CDR2 are SGHTA and FQGNSA. This CDR3 comprises 17 residues. CDR3 sequence reads: CASSWTMGSLAKNIQYF. The CDR3 nucleotides read TGTGCCAGCAGTTGGACCATGGGGTCCTTAGCCAAAAACATTCAGTACTTC. Full variable domain (missing parts from reference TRBV7-2 and TRBJ2-4): GAGVSQSPSNKVTEKGKDVELRCDPISGHTALYWYRQSLGQGLEFLIYFQGNSAPDKSGLPSDRFSAERTGGSVSTLTIQRTQQEDSAVYLCASSWTMGSLAKNIQYFGAGTRLSVL.

The rearrangement joins TRBV30 to TRBJ1-2; D gene uncertain. This CDR3 has 13 residues. The germline V and J ends were trimmed by 0 bases and 7 bases, with 12 bases remaining between them. The V gene's germline CDR1 is GTSNPN and CDR2 SVGIG (reference sequence). The CDR3: CAWSVRWGSGYTF. CDR3 DNA: TGTGCCTGGAGTGTACGGTGGGGTAGTGGCTACACCTTC.

The gene calls are TRBV7-3 and TRBJ2-7; no firm D call. The CDR3 spans 14 residues. Germline CDR1 is SGHTA and CDR2 is FQGTGA. The V end was cut by 4 bases, the J end by 1 base, with 11 bases between. CDR3 amino acids: CASSSPRSSYEQYV. The DNA of the CDR3 is TGTGCCAGCAGCTCACCCAGGAGTTCCTACGAGCAGTACGTC.

The CDR3 DNA reads as TGTGCCAGCCCGGGGCGGGGGCGCGGAGAAGGTACTGAAGCTTTCTTT. Its translation is CASPGRGRGEGTEAFF. This rearrangement joins TRBV28 to TRBJ1-1; possible D gene TRBD1, 6 bases. The germline V gene has CDR1 MDHEN and CDR2 SYDVKM. Between the trimmed V and J ends, which lost 8 bases and 5 bases, there was a span of 24 bases. The CDR3 has 16 amino acids.

The V call is TRBV29-1, the J call TRBJ2-6, with D possibly being TRBD1 or TRBD2 (5 bases each). Germline V gene lookup returns CDR1 SQVTM and CDR2 ANQGSEA. V lost 4 bases and J lost 4, with 11 bases in between. The CDR3 is 14 residues long. CDR3 nucleotides: TGCAGCGTTGCGACGGGGCAAGGGGCCAACGTCCTGACTTTC. Translated: CSVATGQGANVLTF. Full variable domain (outside the CDR3, taken from reference TRBV29-1 and TRBJ2-6): SAVISQKPSRDICQRGTSLTIQCQVDSQVTMMFWYRQQPGQSLTLIATANQGSEATYESGFVIDKFPISRPNLTFSTLTVSNMSPEDSSIYLCSVATGQGANVLTFGAGSRLTVL.

The chain uses TRBV4-1 and TRBJ2-3, with D maybe TRBD2 (6 bases). The CDR3 length is 15 residues. Trimming took 0 bases from V and 4 from J, leaving 11 bases between them. Germline V gene data show CDR1 as MGHRA and CDR2 as YSYEKL. The CDR3 DNA follows: TGCGCCAGCAGCCAAGAGTTCCGCGGGGCAGATACGCAGTATTTT. Translated, it gives CASSQEFRGADTQYF.

The chain employs TRBV28 and TRBJ1-2; D is uncertain. The V gene's germline CDR1 is MDHEN and CDR2 SYDVKM. The V end lost 3 bases, the J end lost 3 bases, and 14 bases lay between the germline ends. The length of the CDR3 is 15 residues. In DNA form, the CDR3 reads TGTGCCAGCAGTTTCCTCGGGGAGGGCGACTATGGCTACACCTTC. Translation: CASSFLGEGDYGYTF.

The genes are TRBV28 and TRBJ2-4; 9 nucleotides match TRBD1. CDR3 length equals 18 residues. Germline CDR1 is MDHEN and CDR2 is SYDVKM. Unmatched junction bases numbered 8, after V lost 1 base and J lost 1 base. CDR3 in amino acids: CASSLLGQGERAKNIQYF. CDR3 bases: TGTGCCAGCAGTTTATTGGGACAGGGAGAAAGGGCCAAAAACATTCAGTACTTC.

Concerning this clone itself: Other DNA sequences from this sample encode an identical CDR3 as well. The chain couples TRBV5-1 to TRBJ1-5, with D tentatively TRBD1 (5 bases). The CDR3 runs 13 residues. V gave up 4 bases and J gave up 4 bases, with 9 bases separating them. From germline, CDR1 is SGHRS and CDR2 YFSETQ. CDR3 sequence: CASSRDGNQPQHF. CDR3 sequence (DNA): TGCGCCAGCAGCAGGGACGGAAATCAGCCCCAGCATTTT.

This chain joins TRBV28 and TRBJ2-7; D gene uncertain. This CDR3 is 14 amino acids long. The germline V and J ends were trimmed by 0 bases and 2 bases, with 8 bases remaining between them. The germline gives CDR1 MDHEN, CDR2 SYDVKM. DNA of the CDR3: TGTGCCAGCAGTTTATGGGGATTCCCCTACGAGCAGTACTTC. Its translation: CASSLWGFPYEQYF.

In its sample, this clone was seen a few times. The CDR3 DNA is TGCAGCGTAGTACAGGGATTTAATCAGCCCCAGCATTTT. Residues: CSVVQGFNQPQHF. The V gene is TRBV29-1, the J gene TRBJ1-5; a weak D match, TRBD1 (6 bases). With 6 bases removed from V and 4 bases from J, the gap between germline ends came to 13 bases. The CDR3 loop spans 13 amino acids. Germline-derived CDR1 and CDR2 are SQVTM and ANQGSEA.

The chain has TRBV10-3 and TRBJ2-7, with 10 positions matching TRBD1. Losses at the gene ends were 4 bases for V and 4 bases for J; bases not matched to a gene: 4. Looked up from germline, CDR1 is ENHRY and CDR2 is SYGVKD. CDR3 size: 14 residues. The CDR3 nucleotides read TGTGCCATCAGTGGCCGGGACAGGGGTTACGAGCAGTACTTC. Amino acids: CAISGRDRGYEQYF.

This chain links TRBV19 with TRBJ1-5, with D tentatively TRBD1 (5 bases). V was pared by 5 bases and J by 3 bases, with 17 bases between. Germline-derived CDR1 and CDR2 are LNHDA and SQIVND (reference sequence). CDR3 length: 16 amino acids. CDR3 in DNA: TGTGCCAGTAGTGTCCGGCAGGGTATAGACAATCAGCCCCAGCATTTT. It specifies CASSVRQGIDNQPQHF.

V is TRBV19 and J is TRBJ1-6; TRBD1 might be the D (5 bases). CDR1 is LNHDA, CDR2 SQIVND, per germline (reference sequence). V dropped 5 bases and J dropped 9 bases, with 17 bases sitting between them. The CDR3 totals 15 residues. CDR3 region: CASSRLTLGGSPLHF. In DNA, the CDR3 is TGTGCCAGTAGTCGGCTGACACTGGGGGGTTCACCCCTCCACTTT. The variable domain in full, with the rest retrieved from reference TRBV19 and TRBJ1-6, is DGGITQSPKYLFRKEGQNVTLSCEQNLNHDAMYWYRQDPGQGLRLIYYSQIVNDFQKGDIAEGYSVSREKKESFPLTVTSAQKNPTAFYLCASSRLTLGGSPLHFGNGTRLTVT.

The chain is built from TRBV3-1 (or the pseudogene TRBV3-2) and TRBJ2-5; D is ambiguous. There are 15 residues in the CDR3. Germline CDR1 reads LGHDT; CDR2 reads YNNKEL (reference sequence). The ends were cut back, 1 base at V and 1 base at J, with 10 bases in the middle. This CDR3 is CASSQVGRSQETQYF. For the CDR3, the DNA is TGTGCCAGCAGCCAAGTGGGAAGAAGCCAAGAGACCCAGTACTTC.

In DNA, the CDR3 is TGTGCCAGCAGCCCCAGGACAGGACCATACGAGCAGTACTTC. Its translation is CASSPRTGPYEQYF. The chain has TRBV7-2 and TRBJ2-7; 7 nucleotides agree with TRBD1. The CDR3 covers 14 residues. The germline V gene encodes CDR1 SGHTA and CDR2 FQGNSA. J gave up 4 bases and V 5 bases, and 8 bases lay outside the gene matches.

This clone came up once. This chain joins TRBV6-6 and TRBJ1-2, with 8 nucleotides matching TRBD1. J gave up 3 bases and V 4 bases, and 4 bases lay outside the gene matches. This CDR3 region has 14 residues. Germline values: CDR1 MNHNY, CDR2 SVGAGI (reference sequence). In DNA form, the CDR3 reads TGTGCCAGCAGTTCCAAGACAGGGGACTATGGCTACACCTTC. Its translation is CASSSKTGDYGYTF.

This clone was found a few times. The genes are TRBV5-8 and TRBJ1-5; unclear D gene. The CDR3 has 13 residues. V lost 0 bases and J 1 base, leaving 2 bases between the germline ends. Germline assignment: CDR1 SGHTS and CDR2 YDEGEE. The DNA for the CDR3 is TGTGCCAGCAGCTTGGGCAGCAATCAGCCCCAGCATTTT. Its translation: CASSLGSNQPQHF.

This clone came up once. Other nucleotide sequences in the sample specify the same CDR3. This rearrangement joins TRBV29-1 to TRBJ2-3; D remains unclear. This CDR3 has 12 amino acids. Trimming took 3 bases from V and 0 from J, leaving 4 bases between them. CDR1 and CDR2 (germline): SQVTM, ANQGSEA. CDR3: CSVEDSTDTQYF. CDR3 DNA: TGCAGCGTTGAGGACAGCACAGATACGCAGTATTTT.